These T cell receptor beta chains were read from a single sample in a study of response to subunit inactivated influenza vaccine. Each CDR3 protein is one row after TCRdb ran MiXCR on the RT-PCR reads. The table shows roughly 700,000 distinct CDR3 sequences, with approximately 15% occurring only once. The sample in question was PBMCs from blood, obtained 14 days before vaccination. These TCRs come from a man in his fifties or sixties who received an inactivated influenza vaccine. CDR3s include the opening cysteine and the closing phenylalanine or tryptophan. The order of the fields is V gene, J gene, D gene, clone size, CDR3 DNA, CDR3 protein. A D gene is named only where the DNA matches it firmly. The size entry is marked missing in some rows and otherwise reads once, few, many or a size class.

v_gene: TRBV5-1; j_gene: TRBJ2-7; d_gene: TRBD1; abundance: .; CDR3nt: TGCGCCAGCGGTAGGGACAGGACCTACGAGCAGTACTTC; CDR3aa: CASGRDRTYEQYF
v_gene: TRBV4-1; j_gene: TRBJ1-5; d_gene: .; abundance: few; CDR3nt: TGCGCCAGCAGCCCCCGGGGTATCGATCAGCCCCAGCATTTT; CDR3aa: CASSPRGIDQPQHF
v_gene: TRBV9; j_gene: TRBJ2-1; d_gene: .; abundance: .; CDR3nt: TGTGCCAGCAGCGTAGGACAGGACAATGAGCAGTTCTTC; CDR3aa: CASSVGQDNEQFF
v_gene: TRBV6-1; j_gene: TRBJ2-1; d_gene: TRBD2; abundance: .; CDR3nt: TGTGCCAGCAGGGCTACTAGCGGATTTTATCATGAGCAGTTCTTC; CDR3aa: CASRATSGFYHEQFF
v_gene: TRBV2; j_gene: TRBJ2-2; d_gene: .; abundance: .; CDR3nt: TGTGCCAGCAAGCACGCTGGAACCGGGGAGCTGTTTTTT; CDR3aa: CASKHAGTGELFF
v_gene: TRBV12-3/TRBV12-4; j_gene: TRBJ2-7; d_gene: TRBD1; abundance: .; CDR3nt: TGTGCCAGCAGTCCTAGAGGACAGGGCCTGATCTCCTACGAGCAGTACTTC; CDR3aa: CASSPRGQGLISYEQYF
v_gene: TRBV20-1; j_gene: TRBJ2-5; d_gene: TRBD1; abundance: .; CDR3nt: TGCAGTACAGATCCCGGGACAGGGACGCAAGAGACCCAGTACTTC; CDR3aa: CSTDPGTGTQETQYF
v_gene: TRBV24-1; j_gene: TRBJ2-1; d_gene: .; abundance: few; CDR3nt: TGTGCCACCAGTGATGGCGACCTCTACAATGAGCAGTTCTTC; CDR3aa: CATSDGDLYNEQFF
v_gene: TRBV4-3; j_gene: TRBJ2-5; d_gene: TRBD2; abundance: .; CDR3nt: TGCGCCAGCAGCCAAGACCCCCCCAGCGGGGGCGAGACCCAGTACTTC; CDR3aa: CASSQDPPSGGETQYF
v_gene: TRBV4-3; j_gene: TRBJ2-7; d_gene: TRBD1; abundance: few; CDR3nt: TGCGCCAGCAGCCATCTATTGACAGGGTCGTCGAGAGAGCAGTACTTC; CDR3aa: CASSHLLTGSSREQYF
v_gene: TRBV7-6; j_gene: TRBJ1-4; d_gene: .; abundance: few; CDR3nt: TGTGCCAGCAGCTTAGGAGGGATCGGTGAAAAACTGTTTTTT; CDR3aa: CASSLGGIGEKLFF
v_gene: TRBV6-2/TRBV6-3; j_gene: TRBJ2-7; d_gene: .; abundance: few; CDR3nt: TGTGCCAGCAGCCTCACTCGGCTCGAGCAGTACTTC; CDR3aa: CASSLTRLEQYF
v_gene: TRBV19; j_gene: TRBJ2-5; d_gene: .; abundance: many; CDR3nt: TGTGCCAGTAGTATGTCAACCCAAGAGACCCAGTACTTC; CDR3aa: CASSMSTQETQYF
v_gene: TRBV20-1; j_gene: TRBJ2-5; d_gene: TRBD2; abundance: .; CDR3nt: TGCAGTGCTAGCGGGGGGACCCGCCAAGAGACCCAGTACTTC; CDR3aa: CSASGGTRQETQYF
v_gene: TRBV20-1; j_gene: TRBJ2-1; d_gene: .; abundance: many; CDR3nt: TGCAGTGCTCAACCCCTTTCCAGCTCCTACAATGAGCAGTTCTTC; CDR3aa: CSAQPLSSSYNEQFF
v_gene: TRBV18; j_gene: TRBJ1-1; d_gene: TRBD1; abundance: few; CDR3nt: TGTGCCAGCTCAGAGACAGGGGGAGAAGCTTTCTTT; CDR3aa: CASSETGGEAFF
v_gene: TRBV12-3/TRBV12-4; j_gene: TRBJ1-3; d_gene: .; abundance: few; CDR3nt: .; CDR3aa: CASSFGPGRGSGNTIYF
v_gene: TRBV14; j_gene: TRBJ1-3; d_gene: .; abundance: few; CDR3nt: TGTGCCAGCAGCTACGACATACCCCGGCCCGGAAACACCATATATTTT; CDR3aa: CASSYDIPRPGNTIYF
v_gene: TRBV6-1; j_gene: TRBJ1-6; d_gene: .; abundance: .; CDR3nt: TGTGCCAGCAGCGATCCGGGACCTCCAAATTCACCCCTCCACTTT; CDR3aa: CASSDPGPPNSPLHF
v_gene: TRBV12-3/TRBV12-4; j_gene: TRBJ2-1; d_gene: .; abundance: .; CDR3nt: TGTGCCAGCAGTTGGGGGGGGCGAGGGGAGCAGTTCTTC; CDR3aa: CASSWGGRGEQFF
v_gene: TRBV2; j_gene: TRBJ2-4; d_gene: .; abundance: many; CDR3nt: TGTGCCAGACCAGAAGCCAAAAACATTCAGTACTTC; CDR3aa: CARPEAKNIQYF
v_gene: TRBV6-5; j_gene: TRBJ1-5; d_gene: .; abundance: .; CDR3nt: TGTGCCAGCGGGGGACTGAGGGGGTTCTTGCATTTT; CDR3aa: CASGGLRGFLHF
v_gene: TRBV4-3; j_gene: TRBJ1-1; d_gene: TRBD1; abundance: .; CDR3nt: TGCGCCAGCAGCCAAGTCGGGACCGGGACAGGGGTGCCTGAAGCTTTCTTT; CDR3aa: CASSQVGTGTGVPEAFF
v_gene: TRBV5-6; j_gene: TRBJ2-5; d_gene: TRBD2; abundance: .; CDR3nt: TGTGCCAGCAGCATCGGCGGGGGGGTCCCAGAGACCCAGTACTTC; CDR3aa: CASSIGGGVPETQYF
v_gene: TRBV7-2; j_gene: TRBJ2-3; d_gene: TRBD1; abundance: few; CDR3nt: TGTGCCAGCAGCTTCCGGACAGGAGATACGCAGTATTTT; CDR3aa: CASSFRTGDTQYF
v_gene: TRBV30; j_gene: TRBJ2-1; d_gene: .; abundance: .; CDR3nt: TGTGCCTTAGAATGGGGCCGTGAGCAGTTCTTC; CDR3aa: CALEWGREQFF